This T cell receptor (beta chain) was captured by sequencing in a study of blood T cell repertoires in COVID-19. This CDR3 is built from 16 residues. Unmatched junction bases numbered 10, after V lost 7 bases and J lost 3 bases. The germline V gene encodes CDR1 MNHEY and CDR2 SMNVEV (reference sequence). As handled by the study authors: Amplification of reference gene primers provided the estimated nucleated cell counts. Measured with immunoSEQ multiplex PCR; TCRdb has only the in-frame clones, and not every one. That table furnishes V, J and clone size, whereas the DNA furnished D and trimming. The sample carries approximately 270,000 clones, 70% to 90% recorded once. Cohort assignment relied on participant-reported clinical history.

Sequencing was done on a sample of PBMCs or T cells enriched from blood (not recorded which). The chain uses TRBV27 and TRBJ1-4, with TRBD1 identical over 8 bases. This TCR derives from a woman aged 50 to 60 who had recovered from COVID-19. CDR3 coding DNA: TGTGCCAGCATGATACAGGGGGGCCTACCTAATGAAAAACTGTTTTTT. Encoded protein: CASMIQGGLPNEKLFF. Based on the CDR3 plus reference TRBV27 and TRBJ1-4, the full variable domain is EAQVTQNPRYLITVTGKKLTVTCSQNMNHEYMSWYRQDPGLGLRQIYYSMNVEVTDKGDVPEGYKVSRKEKRNFPLILESPSPNQTSLYFCASMIQGGLPNEKLFFGSGTQLSVL.